What follows is one T cell receptor (beta chain) and its context. This entry comes from a study of spatial heterogeneity in lung cancer. The time point was: sample taken at primary tumor resection. Unsorted whole RNA samples from tumor, nontumor lung or frozen PBMC were sequenced. MiXCR was run by TCRdb on the 5' RACE reads, yielding one entry per CDR3 protein. The sample records 50,000 or so distinct CDR3 sequences, 10% to 15% being singletons. Germline loops: CDR1 LGHNA, CDR2 YNFKEQ. The CDR3 is 14 residues long. The V and J ends lost 4 bases and 1 base respectively, with 10 bases between them. The sequences come from PBMCs, collected at surgery. This clonotype was obtained from a female donor with early-stage non-small cell lung cancer. This chain uses TRBV4-2 with TRBJ1-1, with no clear D. In nucleotides, the CDR3 is TGTGCCAGCAGCCCCAGAGGAAGGAACACTGAAGCTTTCTTT. Protein: CASSPRGRNTEAFF.